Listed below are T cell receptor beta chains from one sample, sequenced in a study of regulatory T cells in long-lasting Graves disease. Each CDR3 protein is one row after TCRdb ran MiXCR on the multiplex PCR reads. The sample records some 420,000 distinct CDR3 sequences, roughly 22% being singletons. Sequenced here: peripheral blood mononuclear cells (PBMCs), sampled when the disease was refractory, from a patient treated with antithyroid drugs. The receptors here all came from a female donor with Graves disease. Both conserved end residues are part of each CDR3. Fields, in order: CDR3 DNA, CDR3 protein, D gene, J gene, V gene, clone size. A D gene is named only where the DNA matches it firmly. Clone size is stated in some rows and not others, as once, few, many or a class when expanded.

TGTGCCAGCAGCAAAAGCATAACGGGGGCTGGGGAGCTGTTTTTT,CASSKSITGAGELFF,.,TRBJ2-2,TRBV11-2,many
TGTGCCACCAGCCTCCAGAGGCTAGCCTACGAGCAGTACTTC,CATSLQRLAYEQYF,.,TRBJ2-7,TRBV15,many
TGTGCCAGCAGGGGGGGGATACATTCACCCCTCCACTTT,CASRGGIHSPLHF,.,TRBJ1-6,TRBV2,many
TGTGCCAGCAGCTCGGGGGGTACTTCCTACGAGCAGTACTTC,CASSSGGTSYEQYF,TRBD2,TRBJ2-7,TRBV5-5,.
TGTGCCAGCAGCTCACTACTGGGGGACCCCTATGGCTACACCTTC,CASSSLLGDPYGYTF,.,TRBJ1-2,TRBV7-2,few
TGTGCCAGCAGCCCATATGGGGGGTACGCCGGGGAGCTGTTTTTT,CASSPYGGYAGELFF,.,TRBJ2-2,TRBV9,few
TGTGCCAGCAGGCTTAGGGAGAGTGTGCAGTACTTC,CASRLRESVQYF,.,TRBJ2-7,TRBV28,many
TGTGCCAGCAGCCCCAGTCGGGGACATTCCTACGAGCAGTACTTC,CASSPSRGHSYEQYF,.,TRBJ2-7,TRBV7-2,.
TGTGCCAGCAGCTTCCTGGGGGGCCGAACCGGGGAGCTGTTTTTT,CASSFLGGRTGELFF,.,TRBJ2-2,TRBV7-6,.
TGTGCCAGCAGTTTAAGTGGGGCGAGGGGCTACACCTTC,CASSLSGARGYTF,.,TRBJ1-2,TRBV27,many
TGTGCCAGCCGGACAGTCTACTATGGCTACACCTTC,CASRTVYYGYTF,.,TRBJ1-2,TRBV6-1,.
TGTGCCAGCAGCGTTTTTACCGGGACAGACTCCTACAATGAGCAGTTCTTC,CASSVFTGTDSYNEQFF,TRBD1,TRBJ2-1,TRBV9,.
TGTGCCAGCAGCGGACAGATGAACACTGAAGCTTTCTTT,CASSGQMNTEAFF,.,TRBJ1-1,TRBV28,many
TGTGCCAGCAGCTTTGATCGGGGGGCAGATACGCAGTATTTT,CASSFDRGADTQYF,TRBD2,TRBJ2-3,TRBV7-2,few
TGTGCCAGCAGCCTTACATCCGGGACAGGGTACTTC,CASSLTSGTGYF,TRBD1,TRBJ2-7,TRBV7-9,.
TGTGCCACCTTAGGACAGGTTGATGGCTACACCTTC,CATLGQVDGYTF,TRBD1,TRBJ1-2,TRBV25-1,.
TGTGCCAGCAGCTTGAGAGCGGGACCATCGAACACCGGGGAGCTGTTTTTT,CASSLRAGPSNTGELFF,TRBD2,TRBJ2-2,TRBV5-5,.
TGCAGTGCTAGAGATCGAGGGGCCAACTACGAGCAGTACTTC,CSARDRGANYEQYF,.,TRBJ2-7,TRBV20-1,.
TGTGCCATCCGGGGAAGGACAGGGAGAGGAGAGACCCAGTACTTC,CAIRGRTGRGETQYF,TRBD1,TRBJ2-5,TRBV10-3,many
TGTGCCAGCAGTACTCACAGGGCTTCTAGCCAGGATAGCAATCAGCCCCAGCATTTT,CASSTHRASSQDSNQPQHF,.,TRBJ1-5,TRBV6-1,few
TGTGCCAGGGACAGATACTACGAGCAGTACTTC,CARDRYYEQYF,.,TRBJ2-7,TRBV6-1,.
TGTGCCAGCACCCCGACAGGGAATGGCGAGACCCAGTACTTC,CASTPTGNGETQYF,TRBD1,TRBJ2-5,TRBV2,many
TGTGCCAGCAGTTCTACAGGGGTAGGGTTCCAAGAGACCCAGTACTTC,CASSSTGVGFQETQYF,TRBD1,TRBJ2-5,TRBV28,many
TGCGCCAGCAGCCAAGATAGGACAGGGGTAACTGAAGCTTTCTTT,CASSQDRTGVTEAFF,TRBD1,TRBJ1-1,TRBV4-3,.
TGTGCCAGCAGAGTCGTGGGGGGGCGCGGTGACGAGCAGTACTTC,CASRVVGGRGDEQYF,.,TRBJ2-7,TRBV5-5,few